One and the same sample provided the 5 T cell receptor beta chains below, sequenced in a study of graft-versus-host responses after intestinal transplantation. The antigens of these receptors remain unknown. Profiling relied on immunoSEQ multiplex PCR, and the TCRdb table lists in-frame clones only, not all of them. The sample yields around 88,000 clones, roughly four fifths seen once. Source: unstimulated CD8+ T cells sorted from spleen or lymph node cells, taken before intestinal transplant. Every receptor here comes from a human donor who received an intestinal transplant.

Concerning this clone: Relative to the germline gene, one junction end is altered; a read error may explain this. This chain uses TRBV5-4 with TRBJ1-2, with D perhaps matching TRBD1 (5 bases). In germline, CDR1 is SGHNT, CDR2 YYREEE (reference sequence). The CDR3 covers 12 residues. For the CDR3, the DNA is TGTGCCAGCAGCCTCTTCGGGTTCAGGGAGGTCTTC. Amino acids: CASSLFGFREVF. Using reference TRBV5-4 and TRBJ1-2 for the parts outside the CDR3, the full variable domain is ETGVTQSPTHLIKTRGQQVTLRCSSQSGHNTVSWYQQALGQGPQFIFQYYREEENGRGNFPPRFSGLQFPNYSSELNVNALELDDSALYLCASSLFGFREVFGSGTRLTVV.

This clone has just a few counts. The gene calls are TRBV5-4 and TRBJ2-7, with D maybe TRBD1 (6 bases). Germline V CDR1 and CDR2: SGHNT, YYREEE (reference sequence). Trimming took 7 bases from V and 6 from J, leaving 14 bases between them. The CDR3 length is 12 residues. As DNA, the CDR3 is TGTGCCAGCTCGAGGACAGCCTCCGAGCAGTACTTC. This gives the protein CASSRTASEQYF.

V is TRBV7-9 and J is TRBJ2-7; the D gene is possibly TRBD1 (6 bases). CDR3 length: 13 amino acids. V lost 3 bases and J 2 bases, leaving 8 bases between the germline ends. Germline lookup yields CDR1 SEHNR and CDR2 FQNEAQ (reference sequence). DNA of the CDR3: TGTGCCAGCAGCTTGGGACAACCCTACGAGCAGTACTTC. Amino acids: CASSLGQPYEQYF.

The rearrangement uses TRBV29-1 and TRBJ2-4, with D unclear. Trimming stripped 0 bases from V and 3 bases from J, with 6 bases between. Per the germline V gene, CDR1 is SQVTM and CDR2 is ANQGSEA. The CDR3 totals 13 residues. CDR3 amino acids: CSVEERNKNIQYF. CDR3 bases: TGCAGCGTTGAAGAGCGGAACAAAAACATTCAGTACTTC.

This chain uses TRBV28 with TRBJ2-5; 12 bases map to TRBD2. The J call may be mistaken, given a closer DNA end match to TRBJ2-7. Germline V gene sequence: CDR1 MDHEN, CDR2 SYDVKM. The CDR3 spans 14 residues. CDR3 protein: CASSPRLAGDEQYF. The CDR3 DNA follows: TGTGCCAGCAGTCCACGACTAGCGGGAGACGAGCAGTACTTC.